These 29 T cell receptor beta chains were all obtained from the same sample, sequenced in a study of cytomegalovirus exposure and HLA in healthy donors. The PCR was carried out with 60 Vbeta primers and 13 Jbeta primers. The table came from immunoSEQ multiplex PCR; TCRdb's copy has only in-frame clones and leaves some out. Of 150,000 to 200,000 clones in the sample, about four fifths are singletons; the top ten hold around 0.52%. The sample taken for sequencing was PBMCs. The receptors shown here come from a woman between 45 and 60 years old in good health and CMV-seronegative.

J is TRBJ2-3 and V is TRBV6-1; TRBD1 is a possible D gene (6 bases). Between the trimmed V and J ends, which lost 1 base and 5 bases, there was a span of 13 bases. This CDR3 is built from 15 residues. Germline V CDR1 and CDR2: MNHNS, SASEGT. The CDR3 DNA sequence: TGTGCCAGCAGTGAAGGACAGGTCTGGGGAGATACGCAGTATTTT. It codes for CASSEGQVWGDTQYF.

A remark on this clone: The sample holds other DNA sequences that translate to the same CDR3. This chain joins TRBV7-2 and TRBJ2-5; TRBD1 might be the D (6 bases). Germline lookup yields CDR1 SGHTA and CDR2 FQGNSA. V was pared by 4 bases and J by 4 bases, with 7 bases between. The CDR3 loop spans 12 amino acids. CDR3 protein: CASSSRGETQYF. The CDR3 DNA reads TGTGCCAGCAGCTCCAGGGGAGAGACCCAGTACTTC. The full variable domain, its missing parts supplied by reference TRBV7-2 and TRBJ2-5, is GAGVSQSPSNKVTEKGKDVELRCDPISGHTALYWYRQSLGQGLEFLIYFQGNSAPDKSGLPSDRFSAERTGGSVSTLTIQRTQQEDSAVYLCASSSRGETQYFGPGTRLLVL.

The chain joins TRBV27 to TRBJ2-7; 10 bases are a match to TRBD2. After removal of 2 bases from V and 6 bases from J, the junction contained 4 bases not matched to a gene. This CDR3 is 14 amino acids long. Germline loops: CDR1 MNHEY, CDR2 SMNVEV (reference sequence). The CDR3 bases are TGTGCCAGCAGTTTACTAGCGGGAGCGGGCGAGCAGTACTTC. Its translation is CASSLLAGAGEQYF.

This clone showed up just once. The J gene is TRBJ1-2, the V gene TRBV4-3; D gene unclear. CDR3 size: 14 residues. Germline CDR1 LGHNA, CDR2 YSLEER. Trimming pared 4 bases from V and 0 bases from J, leaving 9 bases between. This CDR3 is CASSPPNTNYGYTF. The DNA of the CDR3 is TGCGCCAGCAGCCCCCCAAACACTAACTATGGCTACACCTTC.

At least ten counts were recorded for this clone. The V call is TRBV25-1, the J call TRBJ2-3; 8 bases map to TRBD1. Germline CDR1 and CDR2: MGHDK and SYGVNS. Trimming at V came to 7 bases and at J to 2 bases, leaving 11 bases not matched to a gene. The CDR3 sequence is 16 residues long. CDR3 region: CASTRNGQGFTDTQYF. CDR3 sequence (DNA): TGTGCCAGCACCAGAAATGGACAGGGCTTCACAGATACGCAGTATTTT. The variable domain in full, with the rest retrieved from reference TRBV25-1 and TRBJ2-3, is EADIYQTPRYLVIGTGKKITLECSQTMGHDKMYWYQQDPGMELHLIHYSYGVNSTEKGDLSSESTVSRIRTEHFPLTLESARPSHTSQYLCASTRNGQGFTDTQYFGPGTRLTVL.

V and J are TRBV11-2 and TRBJ1-2; no clear D gene. The germline CDR1 and CDR2 sequences are SGHAT and FQNNGV. The V end lost 1 base, the J end lost 0 bases, and 6 bases lay between the germline ends. This CDR3 region has 14 residues. The CDR3 DNA is TGTGCCAGCAGCTTAGGAGCCTCTAACTATGGCTACACCTTC. Translating gives CASSLGASNYGYTF. Based on the CDR3 plus reference TRBV11-2 and TRBJ1-2, the full variable domain is EAGVAQSPRYKIIEKRQSVAFWCNPISGHATLYWYQQILGQGPKLLIQFQNNGVVDDSQLPKDRFSAERLKGVDSTLKIQPAKLEDSAVYLCASSLGASNYGYTFGSGTRLTVV.

The rearrangement joins TRBV27 to TRBJ1-5; TRBD1 is a possible D gene (5 bases). Germline CDR1 reads MNHEY; CDR2 reads SMNVEV (reference sequence). Trimming shortened V by 5 bases and J by 3 bases, and 11 bases separated the two germline ends. CDR3 size: 14 residues. In nucleotides, the CDR3 is TGTGCCAGCAGTACCCGGGACTCCAATCAGCCCCAGCATTTT. It translates to CASSTRDSNQPQHF.

This CDR3 reads CASSLLRPGTNGELFF. The CDR3 nucleotides are TGTGCCAGCAGTTTATTACGCCCCGGGACTAACGGGGAGCTGTTTTTT. The chain uses TRBV27 and TRBJ2-2, with 7 bases that match TRBD2. After removal of 1 base from V and 7 bases from J, the junction contained 9 bases not matched to a gene. The CDR3 spans 16 residues. Germline V gene lookup returns CDR1 MNHEY and CDR2 SMNVEV (reference sequence).

The V call is TRBV7-2, the J call TRBJ2-3; TRBD2 might be the D (5 bases). The CDR3 loop spans 18 amino acids. CDR1 SGHTA and CDR2 FQGNSA come from the germline V gene. The V and J ends lost 5 bases and 2 bases respectively, with 23 bases between them. The DNA for the CDR3 is TGTGCCAGCAGCCCCAACCGAGGGAATTTTCGATACACAGATACGCAGTATTTT. Translated, it gives CASSPNRGNFRYTDTQYF. The full variable domain, with the rest looked up from reference TRBV7-2 and TRBJ2-3, is GAGVSQSPSNKVTEKGKDVELRCDPISGHTALYWYRQSLGQGLEFLIYFQGNSAPDKSGLPSDRFSAERTGGSVSTLTIQRTQQEDSAVYLCASSPNRGNFRYTDTQYFGPGTRLTVL.

For the CDR3, the DNA is TGTGCCAGCAGCTTAGGACTTACCTTGTCACCCTACACCTTC. Translation: CASSLGLTLSPYTF. This chain links TRBV5-6 with TRBJ1-2; no firm D call. Trimming pared 2 bases from V and 10 bases from J, leaving 18 bases between. CDR3 length equals 14 residues. CDR1 SGHDT and CDR2 YYEEEE come from the germline V gene.

CDR3 protein: CASSLGAGGGEDTQYF. The CDR3 DNA reads as TGCGCCAGCAGCTTGGGGGCAGGGGGCGGTGAAGATACGCAGTATTTT. The chain employs TRBV5-1 and TRBJ2-3; 8 bases agree with TRBD1. This CDR3 region has 16 residues. Germline V gene sequence: CDR1 SGHRS, CDR2 YFSETQ. V was pared by 0 bases and J by 5 bases, with 8 bases of the junction left unmatched.

J is TRBJ2-3 and V is TRBV4-3, with 9 bases that match TRBD2. CDR3 length: 17 amino acids. CDR1 and CDR2 (germline): LGHNA, YSLEER. Unmatched junction bases numbered 5, after V lost 1 base and J lost 0 bases. The CDR3 protein is CASSQVVLAGSTDTQYF. The CDR3 DNA reads as TGCGCCAGCAGCCAAGTCGTCCTAGCGGGGAGCACAGATACGCAGTATTTT.

The chain combines TRBV25-1 with TRBJ2-1; TRBD2 matches at 8 bases. CDR1 MGHDK and CDR2 SYGVNS come from the germline V gene. The V gene end was trimmed by 2 bases and the J gene end by 8 bases; junction bases not matched to a gene: 14. This CDR3 spans 17 amino acids. In DNA form, the CDR3 reads TGTGCCAGCAGTGAAGGTCGTCGGGGGGGGATAGGGGATGAGCAGTTCTTC. It codes for CASSEGRRGGIGDEQFF.

V is TRBV10-1 and J is TRBJ2-1; 8 positions match TRBD2. V dropped 2 bases and J dropped 5; count of bases not matched to a gene: 5. This CDR3 spans 15 amino acids. CDR1 WNHNN and CDR2 SYGVQD come from the germline V gene (reference sequence). The CDR3 sequence: CASSEGAGVNNEQFF. The DNA of the CDR3 is TGCGCCAGCAGTGAGGGAGCGGGAGTTAACAATGAGCAGTTCTTC.

The V call is TRBV7-9, the J call TRBJ2-5, with TRBD1 matching 9 bases. In germline, CDR1 is SEHNR, CDR2 FQNEAQ (reference sequence). V shed 7 bases and J 4 bases; nucleotides not matched to a gene: 7. The CDR3 has 14 residues. CDR3 protein: CASTGQGHRETQYF. CDR3 sequence (DNA): TGTGCCAGCACAGGACAGGGGCATCGAGAGACCCAGTACTTC. The full variable domain, completed using reference TRBV7-9 and TRBJ2-5, is DTGVSQNPRHKITKRGQNVTFRCDPISEHNRLYWYRQTLGQGPEFLTYFQNEAQLEKSRLLSDRFSAERPKGSFSTLEIQRTEQGDSAMYLCASTGQGHRETQYFGPGTRLLVL.

The chain joins TRBV6-1 to TRBJ2-1; the D gene is possibly TRBD1 (6 bases). The germline V gene has CDR1 MNHNS and CDR2 SASEGT. Trimming shortened V by 4 bases and J by 4 bases, and 14 bases separated the two germline ends. The CDR3 length is 15 residues. The CDR3 is CASSVWGQQYNEQFF. For the CDR3, the DNA is TGTGCCAGCAGTGTATGGGGGCAGCAATACAATGAGCAGTTCTTC.

The genes are TRBV5-1 and TRBJ2-1; 9 bases are shared with TRBD2. The ends lost 3 bases at V and 4 bases at J; junction bases unmatched: 8. The CDR3 runs to 16 residues. Germline values: CDR1 SGHRS, CDR2 YFSETQ. The CDR3 is CASSWTPAGGYNEQFF. As DNA, the CDR3 is TGCGCCAGCAGCTGGACCCCTGCGGGAGGGTACAATGAGCAGTTCTTC.

This clone was observed a few times. V gene TRBV4-3 combines with J gene TRBJ2-2; D uncertain. Germline V gives CDR1 LGHNA, CDR2 YSLEER. Trimming stripped 6 bases from V and 0 bases from J, with 8 bases between. The CDR3 contains 14 residues. CDR3 nucleotide sequence: TGCGCCAGCAGGGAGTTCGCGAACACCGGGGAGCTGTTTTTT. Amino acid sequence: CASREFANTGELFF.

This clone was recorded only once. Sequence at one end of the junction differs from germline and may be a read error. The V and J genes are TRBV7-2 and TRBJ2-7; tentatively, D is TRBD2 (7 bases). There are 16 residues in the CDR3. Germline CDR1 reads SGHTA; CDR2 reads FQGNSA. The CDR3 DNA reads TGTGCCAGCAGTCGCCCCCCGGGGGGCTCATCCTCCGAGCAGTACTTC. Protein product: CASSRPPGGSSSEQYF.

The chain couples TRBV19 to TRBJ1-6, with 8 bases fitting TRBD1. CDR3 length equals 16 residues. J was trimmed by 7 bases and V by 3 bases; bases with no gene match: 8. Germline CDR1 and CDR2: LNHDA and SQIVND (reference sequence). CDR3 nucleotide sequence: TGTGCCAGTAGTATCGGAAACAGGGGGTTCAATTCACCCCTCCACTTT. It is translated as CASSIGNRGFNSPLHF.

This rearrangement joins TRBV18 to TRBJ2-2; TRBD1 aligns across 7 bases. The V gene end was trimmed by 4 bases and the J gene end by 1 base; junction bases not matched to a gene: 9. Per the germline V gene, CDR1 is KGHSH and CDR2 is LQKENI. The CDR3 runs to 17 residues. For the CDR3, the DNA is TGTGCCAGCTCACACAACTACGGGACAGTGAACACCGGGGAGCTGTTTTTT. Protein product: CASSHNYGTVNTGELFF.

The J gene is TRBJ2-3, the V gene TRBV9; tentatively, D is TRBD2 (5 bases). The CDR3 has 15 amino acids. In germline, CDR1 is SGDLS, CDR2 YYNGEE. V dropped 4 bases and J dropped 0 bases, with 12 bases sitting between them. CDR3: CASSRGRTSTDTQYF. The DNA of the CDR3 is TGTGCCAGCAGCCGCGGAAGGACTAGCACAGATACGCAGTATTTT. The full variable domain, in which reference TRBV9 and TRBJ2-3 provide the parts outside the CDR3, is DSGVTQTPKHLITATGQRVTLRCSPRSGDLSVYWYQQSLDQGLQFLIQYYNGEERAKGNILERFSAQQFPDLHSELNLSSLELGDSALYFCASSRGRTSTDTQYFGPGTRLTVL.

The chain employs TRBV7-6 and TRBJ2-7; tentatively, D is TRBD1 (6 bases). With 7 bases removed from V and 0 bases from J, the gap between germline ends came to 22 bases. The CDR3 totals 17 residues. Germline V gene sequence: CDR1 SGHVS, CDR2 FNYEAQ. The CDR3 DNA reads TGTGCCAGCACTTACCGAGCGACAGGACCCGGCTCCTACGAGCAGTACTTC. It is translated as CASTYRATGPGSYEQYF.

The chain recombines TRBV28 with TRBJ1-2; D gene unclear. The length of the CDR3 is 12 residues. Germline assignment: CDR1 MDHEN and CDR2 SYDVKM. V gave up 3 bases and J gave up 7 bases, with 9 bases separating them. CDR3 in amino acids: CASSFKFRGYTF. The CDR3 region has the DNA TGTGCCAGCAGTTTTAAATTCCGTGGCTACACCTTC.

This clone has just one count. The rearrangement uses TRBV5-6 and TRBJ2-3, with D possibly matching TRBD2 (6 bases). The CDR3 sequence is 14 residues long. Germline CDR1 reads SGHDT; CDR2 reads YYEEEE. V lost 4 bases to trimming and J lost 1 base, with 10 bases between them. CDR3 bases: TGTGCCAGCAGCCTCTCGGGGGGCACAGATACGCAGTATTTT. Its translation: CASSLSGGTDTQYF.

Only a few counts were recorded for this clone. The chain joins TRBV7-8 to TRBJ2-3; a possible D gene is TRBD2 (6 bases). V was pared by 5 bases and J by 6 bases, with 18 bases between. Germline CDR1 and CDR2: SGHVS and FQNEAQ. The CDR3 runs to 15 residues. The chain's CDR3 is CASSQLGDFADTQYF. In nucleotides, the CDR3 is TGTGCCAGCAGCCAGCTAGGGGACTTCGCGGATACGCAGTATTTT.

This clone showed up just once. This chain connects TRBV28 to TRBJ2-5, with a tentative D call TRBD2 (6 bases). The CDR3 has 15 amino acids. Germline V CDR1 and CDR2: MDHEN, SYDVKM. V was shortened by 4 bases and J by 2 bases, with 14 bases between the two germline ends. Written as DNA, the CDR3 is TGTGCCAGCAGTTGGGGGGTTGAGGAGCAAGAGACCCAGTACTTC. As protein: CASSWGVEEQETQYF.

The V gene is TRBV27, the J gene TRBJ1-2; tentatively, D is TRBD1 (6 bases). This CDR3 is built from 15 residues. Trimming left V 0 bases short and J 9 bases short, with 17 bases between. CDR1 is MNHEY, CDR2 SMNVEV, per germline (reference sequence). Here the CDR3 reads CASSLSNRVYNSYTF. CDR3 sequence (DNA): TGTGCCAGCAGTTTATCGAACAGGGTCTATAATAGCTACACCTTC.

This chain joins TRBV28 and TRBJ2-2; 7 bases are shared with TRBD1. CDR1 and CDR2 (germline): MDHEN, SYDVKM. The V and J ends lost 4 bases and 7 bases, in that order; junction bases with no gene match: 18. The CDR3 sequence is 18 residues long. In DNA form, the CDR3 reads TGTGCCAGCAGTTCCATTGGACAGGCCCTTTCACAATTCGGGGAGCTGTTTTTT. This encodes CASSSIGQALSQFGELFF.